A single sample is the source of the 7 T cell receptor beta chains below, sequenced in a study of CD8+CD57+ T cells in acquired aplastic anemia. TCR beta VDJ and CDR3 profiling used genomic DNA as template. TCRdb independently ran MiXCR on the reads; one entry per CDR3 protein. The profile shows about 210,000 distinct CDR3 sequences, 61% of them singletons. Sequencing was carried out using sorted CD4+, CD8+, or CD8+CD57+ T cells (not recorded which) from PBMCs. These receptors all stem from a human donor in good health.

The chain uses TRBV2 and TRBJ2-7; D is ambiguous. The germline CDR1 and CDR2 sequences are SNHLY and FYNNEI. Trimming took 6 bases from V and 9 from J, leaving 12 bases between them. The CDR3 length is 11 residues. CDR3 in DNA: TGTGCCAGCAGCCGCGTAATCGGGCAGTACTTC. Translating it yields CASSRVIGQYF.

This clonotype occurred many times. The chain carries TRBV4-1 and TRBJ1-1, with D possibly TRBD1 on 5 matching bases. Germline V CDR1 and CDR2: MGHRA, YSYEKL. There are 14 residues in the CDR3. V lost 5 bases, J lost 6 bases, and 16 bases lay in between. The CDR3 sequence is CASSTGLLRAEAFF. In nucleotides, the CDR3 is TGCGCCAGCAGCACGGGACTGCTTAGGGCTGAAGCTTTCTTT.

The chain combines TRBV20-1 with TRBJ1-5; TRBD1 aligns across 8 bases. The germline V gene has CDR1 DFQATT and CDR2 SNEGSKA (reference sequence). The junction had 8 bases not matched to a gene; V was cut back by 6 bases and J by 7 bases. The CDR3 covers 13 residues. This chain's CDR3 is CSAMDRDKQPQHF. In DNA form, the CDR3 reads TGCAGTGCCATGGACAGGGATAAGCAGCCCCAGCATTTT.

This chain's CDR3 is CASTTFTGELFF. CDR3 bases: TGTGCCAGTACGACATTTACCGGGGAGCTGTTTTTT. V usage is TRBV19 and J usage is TRBJ2-2; D ambiguous. Trimming shortened V by 7 bases and J by 5 bases, and 8 bases separated the two germline ends. The CDR3 runs to 12 residues. The V gene's germline CDR1 is LNHDA and CDR2 SQIVND (reference sequence).

V gene TRBV20-1 combines with J gene TRBJ2-7, with a weak D call TRBD1 (5 bases). V gave up 6 bases and J gave up 2 bases, with 14 bases separating them. CDR3 length equals 13 residues. Germline CDR1 reads DFQATT; CDR2 reads SNEGSKA (reference sequence). CDR3 nucleotides: TGCAGTGCCGAGGTAGGGGTTGCCTACGAGCAGTACTTC. Protein: CSAEVGVAYEQYF.

To note about this clonotype: At one of its ends the junction is not consistent with the germline gene, which may arise from a read error. V gene TRBV6-1 combines with J gene TRBJ1-5; no firm D call. Germline CDR1 and CDR2: MNHNS and SASEGT. The CDR3 length is 16 residues. Written as DNA, the CDR3 is TGTGCCAGCAGTGAAGGGGAGGGCTCCTACAATGAGCCCCAGCATTTT. Translating it yields CASSEGEGSYNEPQHF.

Comments on this clonotype: The junction departs from germline at one end; a sequencing error may be responsible. The rearrangement uses TRBV19 and TRBJ1-2, with 8 bases lining up with TRBD1. Germline values: CDR1 LNHDA, CDR2 SQIVND (reference sequence). CDR3 length equals 12 residues. The DNA of the CDR3 is TGTGCCAGCGGGACAGGTACCTCTGCGGGGGTCTTC. Its translation is CASGTGTSAGVF.